Listed here are 15 T cell receptor beta chains from one sample, sequenced in a study of shared clonotypes between healthy human individuals. CD45RO-negative, CCR7-positively selected cells formed the naive CD8 fraction, excluding terminally differentiated effector memory CD45RA+ cells. TCRdb's table, derived via immunoSEQ multiplex PCR, lists solely in-frame clones and lacks some. The sample carries about 800,000 clones, 96% recorded once. Sequencing was carried out using naive CD8+ T cells sorted from blood. These receptors were collected from a man in his thirties or forties in good health.

CDR3 amino acids: CASSLEGGRTYEQYF. The CDR3 bases are TGCGCCAGCAGCTTGGAGGGCGGGCGCACCTACGAGCAGTACTTC. This chain links TRBV5-1 with TRBJ2-7; possible D gene TRBD2, 5 bases. With 0 bases removed from V and 2 bases from J, the gap between germline ends came to 12 bases. Germline assignment: CDR1 SGHRS and CDR2 YFSETQ. The CDR3 has 15 residues. The full variable domain, completed using reference TRBV5-1 and TRBJ2-7, is KAGVTQTPRYLIKTRGQQVTLSCSPISGHRSVSWYQQTPGQGLQFLFEYFSETQRNKGNFPGRFSGRQFSNSRSEMNVSTLELGDSALYLCASSLEGGRTYEQYFGPGTRLTVT.

The chain employs TRBV28 and TRBJ2-5; TRBD1 might be the D (5 bases). CDR1 is MDHEN, CDR2 SYDVKM, per germline. Trimming cost V 3 bases and J 4 bases, with 9 bases left between them. The CDR3 runs to 13 residues. CDR3 sequence reads: CASSLVQGETQYF. In DNA form, the CDR3 reads TGTGCCAGCAGTTTGGTCCAGGGAGAGACCCAGTACTTC. Complete variable domain (other parts from reference TRBV28 and TRBJ2-5): DVKVTQSSRYLVKRTGEKVFLECVQDMDHENMFWYRQDPGLGLRLIYFSYDVKMKEKGDIPEGYSVSREKKERFSLILESASTNQTSMYLCASSLVQGETQYFGPGTRLLVL.

The chain has TRBV27 and TRBJ2-2, with a tentative D call TRBD2 (6 bases). V lost 5 bases, J lost 9 bases, and 10 bases lay in between. CDR1 is MNHEY and CDR2 is SMNVEV in the germline V gene (reference sequence). The CDR3 spans 12 residues. The CDR3 bases are TGTGCCAGCAGTCCTGGGGGGTGGGAGCTGTTTTTT. It codes for CASSPGGWELFF.

This clone appeared once. This sequence joins TRBV28 and TRBJ2-3; D gene unclear. V lost 4 bases, J lost 4 bases, and 3 bases lay in between. This CDR3 comprises 11 residues. CDR1 and CDR2 (germline): MDHEN, SYDVKM. CDR3 amino acids: CASSSADTQYF. In DNA, the CDR3 is TGTGCCAGCAGTTCCGCAGATACGCAGTATTTT.

The V gene is TRBV11-2, the J gene TRBJ2-1; 9 bases line up with TRBD1. Trimming took 3 bases from V and 5 from J; bases not matched to a gene: 8. The germline V gene encodes CDR1 SGHAT and CDR2 FQNNGV. The CDR3 totals 16 residues. The CDR3 protein is CASSLRQGGTDNEQFF. Written as DNA, the CDR3 is TGTGCCAGCAGCTTGAGACAGGGGGGTACAGACAATGAGCAGTTCTTC.

V and J are TRBV5-1 and TRBJ2-7, with D perhaps TRBD1 (6 bases). The CDR3 has 14 amino acids. In germline, CDR1 is SGHRS, CDR2 YFSETQ. Trimming shortened V by 4 bases and J by 1 base, and 12 bases separated the two germline ends. Here the CDR3 DNA reads TGCGCCAGCAGCCGAAGCAGGGGTTCCTACGAGCAGTACTTC. It translates to CASSRSRGSYEQYF. The whole variable domain, filled in from reference TRBV5-1 and TRBJ2-7, reads KAGVTQTPRYLIKTRGQQVTLSCSPISGHRSVSWYQQTPGQGLQFLFEYFSETQRNKGNFPGRFSGRQFSNSRSEMNVSTLELGDSALYLCASSRSRGSYEQYFGPGTRLTVT.

The chain is built from TRBV29-1 and TRBJ2-2; TRBD1 matches 7 bases. The V segment lost 6 bases and the J segment 9 bases; nucleotides outside the gene matches: 7. This CDR3 contains 12 residues. Per the germline V gene, CDR1 is SQVTM and CDR2 is ANQGSEA. CDR3 protein: CSVGQLERELFF. In DNA form, the CDR3 reads TGCAGCGTGGGACAGTTGGAGAGGGAGCTGTTTTTT.

The chain recombines TRBV4-1 with TRBJ2-1; TRBD2 is a possible D gene (6 bases). V lost 1 base and J 12 bases, leaving 13 bases between the germline ends. Germline CDR1 MGHRA, CDR2 YSYEKL. This CDR3 region has 13 residues. CDR3 nucleotides: TGCGCCAGCAGCCAAGCCGGGACTCGCCCGCAGTTCTTC. Residues: CASSQAGTRPQFF.

The CDR3 region is CASSQSGTGAYEQYF. The DNA of the CDR3 is TGCGCCAGCAGCCAATCCGGTACAGGGGCCTACGAGCAGTACTTC. The rearrangement joins TRBV4-3 to TRBJ2-7; 7 nucleotides match TRBD1. CDR1 is LGHNA, CDR2 YSLEER, per germline. The CDR3 length is 15 residues. The V segment lost 2 bases and the J segment 2 bases; nucleotides outside the gene matches: 6.

This chain uses TRBV4-1 with TRBJ2-7; no clear D. Germline V gene lookup returns CDR1 MGHRA and CDR2 YSYEKL. V lost 0 bases and J lost 3, with 9 bases in between. CDR3 length: 14 residues. The CDR3 coding sequence is TGCGCCAGCAGCCAAGATCTAGGATACTACGAGCAGTACTTC. Its protein is CASSQDLGYYEQYF.

This clone appeared a single time. The V call is TRBV7-2, the J call TRBJ2-1; 10 bases align to TRBD2. The germline CDR1 and CDR2 sequences are SGHTA and FQGNSA. V lost 4 bases, J lost 7 bases, and 10 bases stayed unmatched. This CDR3 contains 16 residues. The chain's CDR3 is CASSSGLADLGNEQFF. In DNA form, the CDR3 reads TGTGCCAGCAGCTCAGGACTAGCGGATCTTGGGAATGAGCAGTTCTTC.

The chain has TRBV20-1 and TRBJ2-2; no clear D. Trimming took 7 bases from V and 8 from J, leaving 8 bases between them. The germline CDR1 and CDR2 sequences are DFQATT and SNEGSKA (reference sequence). The CDR3 has 10 amino acids. The CDR3 nucleotides are TGCAGTGTTGAGAAAGGGGAGCTGTTTTTT. Its protein product is CSVEKGELFF.

This chain connects TRBV9 to TRBJ2-7; 9 bases agree with TRBD2. V shed 3 bases and J 0 bases; nucleotides not matched to a gene: 1. The CDR3 loop spans 14 amino acids. Germline values: CDR1 SGDLS, CDR2 YYNGEE. CDR3 bases: TGTGCCAGCAGCGAGGGACTAGCCTCCTACGAGCAGTACTTC. It translates to CASSEGLASYEQYF.

This CDR3 is CASSLLGTVVYEQYF. Written as DNA, the CDR3 is TGTGCCAGCAGTTTATTAGGGACAGTGGTCTACGAGCAGTACTTC. The chain uses TRBV27 and TRBJ2-7; 7 nucleotides match TRBD1. Germline V lookup: CDR1 MNHEY, CDR2 SMNVEV (reference sequence). CDR3 size: 15 residues. After removal of 1 base from V and 3 bases from J, the junction contained 6 bases not matched to a gene.

The J gene is TRBJ1-1, the V gene TRBV27, with a possible D match to TRBD1 (6 bases). The V end lost 5 bases, the J end lost 8 bases, and 12 bases lay between the germline ends. The CDR3 spans 12 residues. Per the germline V gene, CDR1 is MNHEY and CDR2 is SMNVEV (reference sequence). For the CDR3, the DNA is TGTGCCAGCAGTACATACAGGGAGGAAGCTTTCTTT. Encoded protein: CASSTYREEAFF.